This TCR beta chain appears in the sequencing data of a study of cytomegalovirus exposure and HLA in healthy donors. V was shortened by 4 bases and J by 7 bases, with 16 bases between the two germline ends. This CDR3 is 14 amino acids long. Germline CDR1 SGHDT, CDR2 YYEEEE. The PCR used 60 Vbeta and 13 Jbeta primers. Repertoires were generated with immunoSEQ multiplex PCR, while TCRdb's copy carries only in-frame clones and drops some. The data contain hundreds of thousands of clones, 70% to 85% of them seen just once; the ten biggest clones take up 0.58%. This sequence joins TRBV5-6 and TRBJ2-3; D ambiguous. This receptor was obtained from a middle-aged woman in good health and CMV-seronegative. The source material was PBMCs. The CDR3 is CASSPYRAPNTQYF. CDR3 bases: TGTGCCAGCAGCCCCTACAGAGCCCCTAATACGCAGTATTTT. The variable domain in full, completed from reference TRBV5-6 and TRBJ2-3, reads DAGVTQSPTHLIKTRGQQVTLRCSPKSGHDTVSWYQQALGQGPQFIFQYYEEEERQRGNFPDRFSGHQFPNYSSELNVNALLLGDSALYLCASSPYRAPNTQYFGPGTRLTVL.